These 6 T cell receptor beta chains share one sample of origin, sequenced in a study of shared clonotypes between healthy human individuals. Only in-frame clones appear in the TCRdb table, and some are missing; sequencing was by immunoSEQ multiplex PCR. The sample yields hundreds of thousands of clones, about 76% seen once. The source material was PBMCs. Source of these receptors: a middle-aged woman in good health. Some clones in this sample may be carry-over from other donors' samples.

The chain links TRBV28 to TRBJ2-7; D may be TRBD1 (6 bases). Germline CDR1 reads MDHEN; CDR2 reads SYDVKM. This CDR3 region has 14 residues. With 6 bases removed from V and 2 bases from J, the gap between germline ends came to 14 bases. The CDR3 sequence: CASRPINRAYEQYF. DNA of the CDR3: TGTGCCAGCAGGCCCATAAACAGGGCCTACGAGCAGTACTTC.

The chain combines TRBV28 with TRBJ1-5, with 10 bases identical to TRBD1. CDR3 size: 15 residues. Unmatched junction bases numbered 11, after V lost 6 bases and J lost 9 bases. CDR1 MDHEN and CDR2 SYDVKM come from the germline V gene. CDR3 sequence: CASRAGTGEWWPQHF. Here the CDR3 DNA reads TGTGCCAGCAGGGCCGGGACAGGGGAGTGGTGGCCCCAGCATTTT.

This rearrangement joins TRBV30 to TRBJ1-1; 10 bases agree with TRBD1. The V gene end was trimmed by 2 bases and the J gene end by 0 bases; junction bases not matched to a gene: 18. The germline CDR1 and CDR2 sequences are GTSNPN and SVGIG (reference sequence). The CDR3 loop spans 20 amino acids. The CDR3 bases are TGTGCCTGGAGTCAAAATCAAATTTGGGGACAGGGGAGGATGAACACTGAAGCTTTCTTT. Residues: CAWSQNQIWGQGRMNTEAFF.

The V call is TRBV7-3, the J call TRBJ2-2, with D perhaps TRBD1 (6 bases). The CDR3 totals 15 residues. Deletions cut 11 bases from V and 3 bases from J, with 19 bases between. Germline values: CDR1 SGHTA, CDR2 FQGTGA. For the CDR3, the DNA is TGTGCCTCCAGGATGGCAGGGGCGTACACCGGGGAGCTGTTTTTT. It yields the protein CASRMAGAYTGELFF.

The chain couples TRBV18 to TRBJ2-5; D is undetermined. Germline values: CDR1 KGHSH, CDR2 LQKENI. V was clipped by 5 bases and J by 0 bases, with 10 bases between them. The CDR3 has 14 residues. The CDR3 protein is CASSESTYQETQYF. The CDR3 coding sequence is TGTGCCAGCTCAGAGTCCACGTACCAAGAGACCCAGTACTTC.

The genes are TRBV18 and TRBJ1-1; D is unclear. The CDR3 is 11 amino acids. V lost 7 bases to trimming and J lost 5 bases, with 8 bases between them. Germline V gives CDR1 KGHSH, CDR2 LQKENI. The CDR3 loop reads CASFFGTEAFF. The DNA for the CDR3 is TGTGCCAGCTTTTTTGGAACTGAAGCTTTCTTT.